This passage covers 5 T cell receptor beta chains from one sample sequenced in a study of shared clonotypes between healthy human individuals. The table came from immunoSEQ multiplex PCR; TCRdb's copy has only in-frame clones and leaves some out. Here the sample spans millions of clones, roughly 95% being singletons. The sample was naive CD4+ T cells sorted from blood. The sample's subset: CD45RA+ positively selected. These receptors originate from a man aged 18 to 35 in good health.

The J gene is TRBJ2-4, the V gene TRBV2; no clear D. The germline CDR1 and CDR2 sequences are SNHLY and FYNNEI. This CDR3 has 16 amino acids. V lost 0 bases to trimming and J lost 0 bases, with 9 bases between them. The chain's CDR3 is CASSEAIIVAKNIQYF. DNA for the CDR3: TGTGCCAGCAGTGAAGCCATAATCGTAGCCAAAAACATTCAGTACTTC.

The genes are TRBV7-3 and TRBJ1-2, with TRBD1 matching over 7 bases. Germline assignment: CDR1 SGHTA and CDR2 FQGTGA. The V gene end was trimmed by 3 bases and the J gene end by 7 bases; junction bases not matched to a gene: 5. This CDR3 has 13 amino acids. CDR3 protein: CASSFGTDSGYTF. The CDR3 DNA is TGTGCCAGCAGCTTCGGGACAGACTCTGGCTACACCTTC.

This clone was found once. V gene TRBV5-1 combines with J gene TRBJ1-3; maybe TRBD1 (6 bases). CDR1 and CDR2 (germline): SGHRS, YFSETQ. Trimming took 4 bases from V and 2 from J, leaving 16 bases between them. The CDR3 is 16 amino acids. CDR3 bases: TGCGCCAGCAGCCCCTCTCGGGGGGCCCCTGGAAACACCATATATTTT. Residues: CASSPSRGAPGNTIYF.

This clone was found a few times. The CDR3: CASSLEGRNEKLFF. CDR3 nucleotide sequence: TGCGCCAGCAGCTTGGAGGGGCGGAATGAAAAACTGTTTTTT. This chain connects TRBV5-1 to TRBJ1-4; D is possibly TRBD1 (5 bases). This CDR3 region has 14 residues. The germline V gene encodes CDR1 SGHRS and CDR2 YFSETQ. The V end lost 0 bases, the J end lost 5 bases, and 8 bases lay between the germline ends.

V is TRBV29-1 and J is TRBJ1-2; D ambiguous. V dropped 4 bases and J dropped 2 bases, with 8 bases sitting between them. The CDR3 is 12 amino acids. From germline, CDR1 is SQVTM and CDR2 ANQGSEA. CDR3 in amino acids: CSVGGPNYGYTF. DNA of the CDR3: TGCAGCGTTGGAGGGCCCAACTATGGCTACACCTTC.